The following is a T cell receptor beta chain sequence with its context. V gave up 3 bases and J gave up 4 bases; unmatched junction bases: 7. CDR1 and CDR2 from the germline V gene are WNHNN and SYGVQD (reference sequence). CDR3 length: 15 amino acids. The sample comes from a study of control samples from healthy donors and cancer patients. Generated by immunoSEQ multiplex PCR, the TCRdb table keeps only in-frame clones and is missing some. The sample consists of some 150,000 clones, roughly 94% of them appearing once. The sequence was collected from a man between 40 and 49 years old in good health. This chain links TRBV10-1 with TRBJ2-7; TRBD2 agrees at 9 bases. Source material: blood. Here the CDR3 reads CASSESSGRTYEQYF. The CDR3 region has the DNA TGCGCCAGCAGTGAAAGTAGCGGGAGAACTTACGAGCAGTACTTC.